This T cell receptor (beta chain) came from a study of shared clonotypes between healthy human individuals. The CDR3 length is 15 residues. Trimming left V 0 bases short and J 0 bases short, with 6 bases between. The V gene's germline CDR1 is SNHLY and CDR2 FYNNEI. The assay was immunoSEQ multiplex PCR, and TCRdb's table has in-frame clones only and misses some. Seen here are some 1,900,000 clones, about 95% observed once, and the top ten hold 1% to 1.5%. CD45RO-negative CD8 cells positively selected for CCR7 made up the naive population, which excluded terminally differentiated effector memory CD45RA+ cells. On this clone itself: The same CDR3 is also encoded by other DNA sequences in this sample.

The TCR originated in a man between 18 and 29 years old in good health. The chain employs TRBV2 and TRBJ2-1, with D unclear. The sequenced sample was naive CD8+ T cells sorted from blood. CDR3 DNA: TGTGCCAGCAGTGAAGCAGGCGGCTCCTACAATGAGCAGTTCTTC. Translated, it gives CASSEAGGSYNEQFF. Variable domain in full (rest from reference TRBV2 and TRBJ2-1): EPEVTQTPSHQVTQMGQEVILRCVPISNHLYFYWYRQILGQKVEFLVSFYNNEISEKSEIFDDQFSVERPDGSNFTLKIRSTKLEDSAMYFCASSEAGGSYNEQFFGPGTRLTVL.